The source of this T cell receptor beta chain is a study of cytomegalovirus exposure and HLA in healthy donors. The CDR3 contains 15 residues. Germline CDR1 is SGHTA and CDR2 is FQGNSA. The V end lost 2 bases, the J end lost 3 bases, and 10 bases lay between the germline ends. Some clones are missing from TCRdb's copy, which holds only in-frame ones; the method was immunoSEQ multiplex PCR. The table lists some 200,000 clones, about 79% of them singletons, with around 15% in the top ten. This TCR was sampled from a woman under 40 in good health and CMV-seropositive. This rearrangement joins TRBV7-2 to TRBJ1-4; D perhaps matches TRBD1 (6 bases). The source material was PBMCs. CDR3 nucleotides: TGTGCCAGCAGCTTACAGGGGTTCGCTAATGAAAAACTGTTTTTT. This translates into CASSLQGFANEKLFF.